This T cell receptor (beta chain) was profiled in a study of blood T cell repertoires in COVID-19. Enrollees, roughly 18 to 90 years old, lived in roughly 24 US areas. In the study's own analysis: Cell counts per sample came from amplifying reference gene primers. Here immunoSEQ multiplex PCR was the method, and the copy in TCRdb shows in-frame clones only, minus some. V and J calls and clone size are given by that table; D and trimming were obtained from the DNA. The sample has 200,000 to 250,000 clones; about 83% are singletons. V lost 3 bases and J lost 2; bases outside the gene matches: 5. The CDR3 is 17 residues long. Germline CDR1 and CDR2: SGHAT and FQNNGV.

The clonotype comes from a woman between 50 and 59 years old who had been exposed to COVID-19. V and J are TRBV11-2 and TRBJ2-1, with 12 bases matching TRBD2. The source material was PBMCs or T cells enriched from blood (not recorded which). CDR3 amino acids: CASSFRTSGTTYNEQFF. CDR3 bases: TGTGCCAGCAGCTTCCGGACTAGCGGGACGACCTACAATGAGCAGTTCTTC.